This T cell receptor beta chain was sequenced in a study of human T cells and chemical hapten exposure. TCRdb ran MiXCR on the RACE reads and lists one entry per CDR3 protein. The sample has tens of thousands of distinct CDR3 sequences; roughly 10% are singletons. In germline, CDR1 is MRHNA, CDR2 SNTAGT. This CDR3 has 13 residues. Trimming removed 7 bases from V and 0 bases from J, with 7 bases in between. Time point described: patch test 2, 6 weeks after DPC sensitization. Treatment specified: therapeutic diphenylcyclopropenone sensitization with weekly scalp DPC. This rearrangement joins TRBV6-4 to TRBJ2-1; D remains ambiguous. The TCR was taken from a man younger than 30 with alopecia areata. Some clones in this sample may be carry-over from other donors' samples. Material: whole blood, obtained in connection with sensitization to the hapten diphenylcyclopropenone (DPC). The CDR3 DNA sequence: TGTGCCAGCACCATAAGCTCCTACAATGAGCAGTTCTTC. Protein product: CASTISSYNEQFF.